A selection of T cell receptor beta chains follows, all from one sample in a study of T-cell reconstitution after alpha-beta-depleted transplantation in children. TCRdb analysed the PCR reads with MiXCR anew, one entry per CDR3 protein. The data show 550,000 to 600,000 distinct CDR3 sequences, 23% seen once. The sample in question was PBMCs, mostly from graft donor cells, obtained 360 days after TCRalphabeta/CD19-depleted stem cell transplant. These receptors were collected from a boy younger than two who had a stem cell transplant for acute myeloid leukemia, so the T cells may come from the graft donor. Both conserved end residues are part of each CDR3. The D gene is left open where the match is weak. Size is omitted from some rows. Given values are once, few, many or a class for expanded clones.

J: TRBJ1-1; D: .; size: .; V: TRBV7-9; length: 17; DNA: TGTGCCAGCAGCCTAGCCAAAGTCGGGGCCAGGAACACTGAAGCTTTCTTT; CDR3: CASSLAKVGARNTEAFF
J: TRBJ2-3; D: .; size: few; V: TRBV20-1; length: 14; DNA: TGCAGTGCTAGGCGGCCAGGTTTTTTAGATACGCAGTATTTT; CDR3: CSARRPGFLDTQYF
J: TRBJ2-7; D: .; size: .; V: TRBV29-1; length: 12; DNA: TGCAGCGCCACGGACCGGGTTGCTCAGCAGTACTTC; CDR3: CSATDRVAQQYF
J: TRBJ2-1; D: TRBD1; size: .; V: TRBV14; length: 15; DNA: TGTGCCAGCAGCCAAGGCCGGGACAGGGTACATGAGCAGTTCTTC; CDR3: CASSQGRDRVHEQFF
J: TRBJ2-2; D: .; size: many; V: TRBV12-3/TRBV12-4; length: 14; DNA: TGTGCCAGCAGTTTATGGGGAGGCACCGGGGAGCTGTTTTTT; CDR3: CASSLWGGTGELFF
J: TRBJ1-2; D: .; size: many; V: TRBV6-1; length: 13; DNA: TGTGCCAGCAGTCCAGGGGATGACTATGGCTACACCTTC; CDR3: CASSPGDDYGYTF
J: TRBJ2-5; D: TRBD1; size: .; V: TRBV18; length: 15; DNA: TGTGCCAGCTCACCCCAAAAAGGGGGCCGAGAGACCCAGTACTTC; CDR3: CASSPQKGGRETQYF
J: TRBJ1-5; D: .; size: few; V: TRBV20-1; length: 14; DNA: TGCAGTGCTAGAGATATAGGGATGACTCAGCCCCAGCATTTT; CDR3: CSARDIGMTQPQHF
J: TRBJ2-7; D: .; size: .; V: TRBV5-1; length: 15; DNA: TGCGCCAGCAGCTTGGTTCAGGGTACCCCTTACGAGCAGTACTTC; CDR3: CASSLVQGTPYEQYF
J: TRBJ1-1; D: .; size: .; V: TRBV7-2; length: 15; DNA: TGTGCCAGCAGCCTTGCGCCGGGGCACAACACTGAAGCTTTCTTT; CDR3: CASSLAPGHNTEAFF
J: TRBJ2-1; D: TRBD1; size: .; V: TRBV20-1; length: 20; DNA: TGCTGTGCTAGAGATCTGGCGCCACAGGGGGATACGAGCTCCTACAATGAGCAGTTCTTC; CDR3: CCARDLAPQGDTSSYNEQFF
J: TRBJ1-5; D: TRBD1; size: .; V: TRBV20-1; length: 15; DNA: TGCAGTGCTAGGCAGACAGGGTCCCTCAATCAGCCCCAGCATTTT; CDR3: CSARQTGSLNQPQHF
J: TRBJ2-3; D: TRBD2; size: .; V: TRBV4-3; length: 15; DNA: TGCGCCAGCAGCCAGGAGCGGGGGGGCCGGGATACGCAGTATTTT; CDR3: CASSQERGGRDTQYF
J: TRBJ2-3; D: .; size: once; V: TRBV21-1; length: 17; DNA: TGTGCCAGCAGCGGCCAAAGTGACGCAAGGTGCACAGATACGCAGTATTTT; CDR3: CASSGQSDARCTDTQYF
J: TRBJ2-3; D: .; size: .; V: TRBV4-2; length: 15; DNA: TGTGCCAGCAGCCAGGAACAGACTAGCACAGATACGCAGTATTTT; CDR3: CASSQEQTSTDTQYF
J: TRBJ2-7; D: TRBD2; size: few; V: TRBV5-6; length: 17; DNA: TGTGCCAGCAGCTTGGAGCTAGCGGGGGGGAGCTCCTACGAGCAGTACTTC; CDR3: CASSLELAGGSSYEQYF
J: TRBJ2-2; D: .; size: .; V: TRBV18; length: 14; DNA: TGTGCCAGCTCACCACTCCCCACAGCCGGGGAGCTGTTTTTT; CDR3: CASSPLPTAGELFF
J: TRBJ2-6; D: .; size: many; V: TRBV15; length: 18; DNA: TGTGCCACCAGCGCCCCGGGACTGATCATCTCTGGGGCCAACGTCCTGACTTTC; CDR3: CATSAPGLIISGANVLTF
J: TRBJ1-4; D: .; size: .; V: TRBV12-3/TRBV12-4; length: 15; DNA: TGTGCCAGCAGATACGACACTTCAACTAATGAAAAACTGTTTTTT; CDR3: CASRYDTSTNEKLFF
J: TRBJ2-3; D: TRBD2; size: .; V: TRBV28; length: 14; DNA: TGTGCCAGCCTTATAGCGGGGGCTGGGGATACGCAGTATTTT; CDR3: CASLIAGAGDTQYF
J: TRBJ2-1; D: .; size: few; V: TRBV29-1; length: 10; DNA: TGCAGCGTTAGAGTGAATGAGCAGTTCTTC; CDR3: CSVRVNEQFF
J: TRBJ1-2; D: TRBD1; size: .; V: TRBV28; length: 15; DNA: TGTGCCAGCAGCGAAGGGGGGACAGGGGCGCATGGCTACACCTTC; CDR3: CASSEGGTGAHGYTF